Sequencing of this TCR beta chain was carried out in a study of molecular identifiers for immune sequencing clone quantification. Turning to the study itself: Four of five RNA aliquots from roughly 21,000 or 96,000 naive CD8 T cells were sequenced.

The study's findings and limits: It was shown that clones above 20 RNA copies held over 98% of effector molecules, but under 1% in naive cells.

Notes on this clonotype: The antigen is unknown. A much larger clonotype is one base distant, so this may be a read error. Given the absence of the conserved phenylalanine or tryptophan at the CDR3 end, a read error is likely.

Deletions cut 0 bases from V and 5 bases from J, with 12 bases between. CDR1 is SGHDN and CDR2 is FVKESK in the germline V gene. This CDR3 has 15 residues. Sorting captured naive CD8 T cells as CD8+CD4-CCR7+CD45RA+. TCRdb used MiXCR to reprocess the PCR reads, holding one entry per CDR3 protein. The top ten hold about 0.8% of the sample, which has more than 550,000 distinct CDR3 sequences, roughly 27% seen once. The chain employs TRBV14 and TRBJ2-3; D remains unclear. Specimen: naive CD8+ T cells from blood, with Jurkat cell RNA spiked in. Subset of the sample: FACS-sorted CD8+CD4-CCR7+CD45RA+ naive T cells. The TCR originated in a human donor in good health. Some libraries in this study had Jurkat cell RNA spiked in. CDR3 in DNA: TGTGCCAGCAGCCAAGATTCAGTGAAGAGAGATACGCAGTATTCT. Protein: CASSQDSVKRDTQYS.